This TCR beta chain was identified during a study of OX40 agonist ivuxolimab in advanced cancers. The study, taken as a whole, reports: Averaged across samples, CD8+ T cells carried more expanded clones than CD4+ did. The CD4+ and CD8+ T cells in the blood had expanded clonally by week 6 at 0.1 to 3.0 mg/kg.

The CDR3 loop spans 14 amino acids. Between the trimmed V and J ends, which lost 4 bases and 2 bases, there was a span of 9 bases. Germline CDR1 SGHDT, CDR2 YYEEEE. Assay: immunoSEQ multiplex PCR; the TCRdb copy retains only in-frame clones and omits some. The table has 23,000 or so clones, around nine tenths seen once; the top ten hold 34%. This clone showed up just once. Its target is unknown. At cycle 4 day 1, cycle 7 day 1, and baseline, blood was sampled. This receptor was taken from an adult with an advanced solid tumor such as melanoma, head and neck, liver or kidney cancer. Sequencing was performed on CD4+ or CD8+ T cells sorted from blood, taken in a trial of the OX40 agonist ivuxolimab. The chain carries TRBV5-6 and TRBJ2-2; D possibly corresponds to TRBD1 (6 bases). CDR3: CASSRTVNTGELFF. The CDR3 region has the DNA TGTGCCAGCAGCCGGACAGTCAACACCGGGGAGCTGTTTTTT.